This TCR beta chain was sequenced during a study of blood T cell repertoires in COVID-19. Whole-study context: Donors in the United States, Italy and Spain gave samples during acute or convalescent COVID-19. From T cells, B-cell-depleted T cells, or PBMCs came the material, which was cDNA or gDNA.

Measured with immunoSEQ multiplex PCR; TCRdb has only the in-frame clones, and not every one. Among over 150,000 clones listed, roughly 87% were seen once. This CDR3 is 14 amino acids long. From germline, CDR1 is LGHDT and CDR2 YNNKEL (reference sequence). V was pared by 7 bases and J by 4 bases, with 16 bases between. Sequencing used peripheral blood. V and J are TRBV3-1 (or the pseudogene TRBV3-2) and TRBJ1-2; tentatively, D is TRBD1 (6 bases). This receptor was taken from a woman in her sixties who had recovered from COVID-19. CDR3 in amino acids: CASTGQPRGYGYTF. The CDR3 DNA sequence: TGTGCCAGCACAGGACAGCCTAGGGGCTATGGCTACACCTTC.